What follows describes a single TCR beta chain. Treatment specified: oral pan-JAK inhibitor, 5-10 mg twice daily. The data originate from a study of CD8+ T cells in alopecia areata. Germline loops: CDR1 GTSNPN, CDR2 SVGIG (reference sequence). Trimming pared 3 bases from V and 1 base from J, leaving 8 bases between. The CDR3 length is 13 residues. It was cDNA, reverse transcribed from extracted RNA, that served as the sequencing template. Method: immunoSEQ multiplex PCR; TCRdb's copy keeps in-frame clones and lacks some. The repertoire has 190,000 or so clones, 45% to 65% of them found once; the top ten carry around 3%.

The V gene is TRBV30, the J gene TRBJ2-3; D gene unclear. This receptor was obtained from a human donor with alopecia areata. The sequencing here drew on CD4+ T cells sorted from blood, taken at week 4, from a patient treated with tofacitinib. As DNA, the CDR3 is TGTGCCTGGAGAAGAGAGGGCACAGATACGCAGTATTTT. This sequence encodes CAWRREGTDTQYF.